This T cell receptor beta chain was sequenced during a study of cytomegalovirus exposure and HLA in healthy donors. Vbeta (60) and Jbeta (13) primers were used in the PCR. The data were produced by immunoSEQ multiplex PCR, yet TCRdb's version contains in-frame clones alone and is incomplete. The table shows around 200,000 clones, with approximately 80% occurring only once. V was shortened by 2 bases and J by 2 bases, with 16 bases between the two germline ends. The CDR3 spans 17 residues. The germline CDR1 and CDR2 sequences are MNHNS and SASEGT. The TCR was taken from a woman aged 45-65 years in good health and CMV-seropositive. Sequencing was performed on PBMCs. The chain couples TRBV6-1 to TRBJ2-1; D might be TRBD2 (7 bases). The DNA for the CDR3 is TGTGCCAGCAGTGAAAGGTGGGGGGGGGCCACCTACAATGAGCAGTTCTTC. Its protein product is CASSERWGGATYNEQFF.